This T cell receptor (beta chain) is from a study of response to subunit inactivated influenza vaccine (dated by TCRdb to the late 2010s). Concerning the study at large: Deep quantitative T cell receptor repertoire profiling was used in the study to track responses to a trivalent subunit inactivated influenza vaccine. What the work shows at the level of the full study, not this receptor alone: According to the authors, only a limited number of new T cells may be recruited by each seasonal influenza vaccination.

On this clonotype itself: What this receptor recognizes is not known. Per-base qualities were not stored, and no clone one base away is much larger.

The CDR3 numbers 13 residues from cysteine through phenylalanine. The CDR3 DNA has 39 bases and is translated from base 1. Via the germline V gene, CDR1 is SGHVS and CDR2 FNYEAQ. V loses 5 bases, J loses 7 bases, and the germline ends lie 11 bases apart. The library was prepared using RT-PCR. Reads for this sample came from an Illumina HiSeq 2500. TCRdb redid the processing of the public reads, applying fastp at Q25 and MiXCR, and retained in-frame beta chains. Identical CDR3 proteins give one entry, which carries the most common genes and DNA. The sample records 490,000 or so distinct CDR3 sequences, around 8% of which are singletons. The ten largest make up 10% to 15% of the sample.

Sample: PBMCs from blood, taken around 2 years after vaccination. The sequence was obtained from a man between 45 and 75 years old who received an inactivated influenza vaccine. Donor details come from another sample of the same person, matched by shared clones. The sequence is built from TRBV7-6 and TRBJ2-2, with no D gene named confidently. Here the CDR3 is given as CASSLWPGGELFF. Here is the DNA: TGTGCCAGCAGCCTCTGGCCGGGCGGGGAGCTGTTTTTT.